This TCR beta chain is drawn from a study of T cell changes during pregnancy in multiple sclerosis. This clone occurred a few times. The germline V gene encodes CDR1 LGHNA and CDR2 YNFKEQ. The CDR3 runs to 18 residues. V gave up 3 bases and J gave up 5 bases; unmatched junction bases: 7. Some clones are missing from TCRdb's copy, which holds only in-frame ones; the method was immunoSEQ multiplex PCR. Of around 73,000 clones listed, roughly 92% are singletons. This TCR derives from a female donor in good health, enrolled as a control in a pregnancy study. The source was peripheral blood, collected in the third trimester of pregnancy. The rearrangement joins TRBV4-2 to TRBJ2-2; 15 bases fit TRBD2. The CDR3 DNA sequence: TGTGCCAGCAGCCAGCGGACTAGCGGGGGGGCTGATACCGGGGAGCTGTTTTTT. This codes for CASSQRTSGGADTGELFF.